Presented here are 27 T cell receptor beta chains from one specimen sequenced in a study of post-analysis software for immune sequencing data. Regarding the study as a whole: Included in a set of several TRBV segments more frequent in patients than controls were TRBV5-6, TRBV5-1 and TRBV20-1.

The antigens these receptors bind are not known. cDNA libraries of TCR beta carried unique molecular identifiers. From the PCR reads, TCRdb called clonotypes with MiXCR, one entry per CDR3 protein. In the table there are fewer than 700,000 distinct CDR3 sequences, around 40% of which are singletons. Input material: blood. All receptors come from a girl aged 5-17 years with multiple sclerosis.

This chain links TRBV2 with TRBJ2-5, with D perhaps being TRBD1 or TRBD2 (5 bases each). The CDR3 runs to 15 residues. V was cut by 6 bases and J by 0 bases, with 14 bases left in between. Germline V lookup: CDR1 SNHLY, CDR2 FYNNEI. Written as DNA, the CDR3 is TGTGCCAGCAGCGGCCTGTGGGGGTACCAAGAGACCCAGTACTTC. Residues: CASSGLWGYQETQYF.

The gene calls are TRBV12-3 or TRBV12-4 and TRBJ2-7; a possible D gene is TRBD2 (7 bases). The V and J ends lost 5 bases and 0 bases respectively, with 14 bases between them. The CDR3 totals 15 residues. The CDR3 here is CASSEVGGVSYEQYF. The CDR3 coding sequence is TGTGCCAGCAGTGAGGTAGGGGGGGTCTCCTACGAGCAGTACTTC.

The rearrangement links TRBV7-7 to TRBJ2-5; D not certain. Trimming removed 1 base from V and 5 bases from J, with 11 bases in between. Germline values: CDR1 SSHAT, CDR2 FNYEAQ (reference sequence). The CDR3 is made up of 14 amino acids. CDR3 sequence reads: CASSLGSVSETQYF. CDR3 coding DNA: TGTGCCAGCAGCTTAGGTTCCGTCAGCGAGACCCAGTACTTC.

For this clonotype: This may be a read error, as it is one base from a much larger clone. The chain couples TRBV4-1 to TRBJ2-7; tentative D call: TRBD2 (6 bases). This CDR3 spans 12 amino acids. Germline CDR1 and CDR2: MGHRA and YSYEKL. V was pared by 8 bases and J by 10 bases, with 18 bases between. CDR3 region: CASAGGADTQYF. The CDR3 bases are TGCGCCAGCGCCGGCGGGGCGGACACCCAGTACTTC.

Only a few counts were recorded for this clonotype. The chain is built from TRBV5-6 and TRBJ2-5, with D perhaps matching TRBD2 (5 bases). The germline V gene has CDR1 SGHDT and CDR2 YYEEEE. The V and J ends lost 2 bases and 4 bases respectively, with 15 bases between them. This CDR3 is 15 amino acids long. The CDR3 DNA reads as TGTGCCAGCAGCTTACGGCAGGCCGCGGGAGAGACCCAGTACTTC. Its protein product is CASSLRQAAGETQYF.

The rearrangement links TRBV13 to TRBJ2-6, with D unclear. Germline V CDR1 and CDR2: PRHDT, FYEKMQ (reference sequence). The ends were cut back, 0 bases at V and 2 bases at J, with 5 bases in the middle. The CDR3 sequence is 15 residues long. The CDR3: CASSLGEAGANVLTF. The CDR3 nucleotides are TGTGCCAGCAGCTTAGGGGAAGCTGGGGCCAACGTCCTGACTTTC.

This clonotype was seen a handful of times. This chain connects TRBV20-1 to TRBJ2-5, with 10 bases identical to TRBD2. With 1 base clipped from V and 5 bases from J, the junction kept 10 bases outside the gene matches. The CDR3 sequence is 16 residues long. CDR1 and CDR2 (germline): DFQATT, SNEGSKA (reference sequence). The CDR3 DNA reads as TGCAGTGCTAGAGGTGGTAGCGGGGGGACAAAGGAGACCCAGTACTTC. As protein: CSARGGSGGTKETQYF.

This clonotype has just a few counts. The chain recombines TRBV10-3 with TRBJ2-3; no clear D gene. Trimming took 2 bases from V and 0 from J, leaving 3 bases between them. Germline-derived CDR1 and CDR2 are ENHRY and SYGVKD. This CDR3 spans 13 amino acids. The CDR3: CAISEPSTDTQYF. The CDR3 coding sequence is TGTGCCATCAGTGAGCCGAGCACAGATACGCAGTATTTT.

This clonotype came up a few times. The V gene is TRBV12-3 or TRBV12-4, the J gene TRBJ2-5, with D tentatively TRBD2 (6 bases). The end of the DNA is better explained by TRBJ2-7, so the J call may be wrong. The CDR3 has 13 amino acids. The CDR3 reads CASSKTRLYEQYF. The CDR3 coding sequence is TGTGCCAGCAGCAAGACTAGGTTATACGAGCAGTACTTC.

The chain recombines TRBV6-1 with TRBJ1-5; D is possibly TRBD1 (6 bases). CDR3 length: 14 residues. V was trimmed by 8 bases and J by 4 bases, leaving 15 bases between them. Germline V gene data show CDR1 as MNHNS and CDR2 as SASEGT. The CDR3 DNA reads TGTGCCAGCCAGGGGCCGACGGGTAATCAGCCCCAGCATTTT. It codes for CASQGPTGNQPQHF.

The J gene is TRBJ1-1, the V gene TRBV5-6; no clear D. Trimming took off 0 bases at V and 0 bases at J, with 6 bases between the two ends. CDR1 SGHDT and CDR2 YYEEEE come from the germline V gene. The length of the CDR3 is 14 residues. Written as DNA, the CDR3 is TGTGCCAGCAGCTTGGAAGCATTGAACACTGAAGCTTTCTTT. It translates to CASSLEALNTEAFF.

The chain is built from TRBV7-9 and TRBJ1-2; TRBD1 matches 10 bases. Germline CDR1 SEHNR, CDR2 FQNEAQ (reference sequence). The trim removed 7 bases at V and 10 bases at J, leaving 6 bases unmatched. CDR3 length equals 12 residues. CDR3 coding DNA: TGTGCCAGCAACTTCGGACAGGGGGACTACACCTTC. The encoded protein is CASNFGQGDYTF.

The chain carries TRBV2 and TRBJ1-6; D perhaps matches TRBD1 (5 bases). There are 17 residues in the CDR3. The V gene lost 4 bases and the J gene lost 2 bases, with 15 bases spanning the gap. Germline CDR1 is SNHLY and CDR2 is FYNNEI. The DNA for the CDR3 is TGTGCCAGCAGTGTGGGGGAGTGGGTCACCTATAATTCACCCCTCCACTTT. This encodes CASSVGEWVTYNSPLHF.

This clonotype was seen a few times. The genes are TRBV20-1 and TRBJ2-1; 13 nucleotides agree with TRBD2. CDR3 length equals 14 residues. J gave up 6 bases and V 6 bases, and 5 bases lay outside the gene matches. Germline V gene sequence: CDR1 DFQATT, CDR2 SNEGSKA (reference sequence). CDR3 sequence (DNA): TGCAGTGCCCAGGGACTAGCGGGACGCAATGAGCAGTTCTTC. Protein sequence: CSAQGLAGRNEQFF.

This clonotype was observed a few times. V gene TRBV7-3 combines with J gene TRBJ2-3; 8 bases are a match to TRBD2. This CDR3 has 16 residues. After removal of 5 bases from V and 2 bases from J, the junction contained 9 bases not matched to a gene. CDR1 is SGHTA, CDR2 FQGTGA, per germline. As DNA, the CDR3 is TGTGCCAGCAGCCTGGGTGCGGGGGGCCCCACAGATACGCAGTATTTT. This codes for CASSLGAGGPTDTQYF.

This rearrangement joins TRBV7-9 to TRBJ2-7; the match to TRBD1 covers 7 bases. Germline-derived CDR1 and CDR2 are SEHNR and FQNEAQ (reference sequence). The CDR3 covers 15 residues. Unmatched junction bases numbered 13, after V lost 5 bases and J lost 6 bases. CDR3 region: CASSPWTGPMSEQYF. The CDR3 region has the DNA TGTGCCAGCAGCCCCTGGACAGGCCCTATGTCCGAGCAGTACTTC.

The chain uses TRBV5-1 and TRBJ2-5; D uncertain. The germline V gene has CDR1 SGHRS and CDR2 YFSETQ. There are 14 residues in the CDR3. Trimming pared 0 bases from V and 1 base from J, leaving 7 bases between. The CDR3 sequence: CASSLAASQETQYF. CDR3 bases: TGCGCCAGCAGCTTGGCCGCTTCCCAAGAGACCCAGTACTTC.

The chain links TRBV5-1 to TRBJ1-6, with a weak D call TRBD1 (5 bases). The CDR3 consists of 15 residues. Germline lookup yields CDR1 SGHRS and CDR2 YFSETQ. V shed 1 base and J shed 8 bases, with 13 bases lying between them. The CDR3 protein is CASSLSSRADSPLHF. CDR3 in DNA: TGCGCCAGCAGCTTGAGTAGCAGGGCGGATTCACCCCTCCACTTT.

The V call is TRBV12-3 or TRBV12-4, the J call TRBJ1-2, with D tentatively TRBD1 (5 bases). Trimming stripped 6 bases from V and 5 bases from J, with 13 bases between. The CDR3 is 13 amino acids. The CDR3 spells CASSRALGYGYTF. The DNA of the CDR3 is TGTGCCAGCAGCAGGGCCTTGGGTTATGGCTACACCTTC.

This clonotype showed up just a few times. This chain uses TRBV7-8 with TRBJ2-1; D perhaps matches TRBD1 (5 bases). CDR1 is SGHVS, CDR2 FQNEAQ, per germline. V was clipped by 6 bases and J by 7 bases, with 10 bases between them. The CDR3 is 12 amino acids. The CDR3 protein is CASRTARNEQFF. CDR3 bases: TGTGCCAGCAGGACAGCGAGAAATGAGCAGTTCTTC.

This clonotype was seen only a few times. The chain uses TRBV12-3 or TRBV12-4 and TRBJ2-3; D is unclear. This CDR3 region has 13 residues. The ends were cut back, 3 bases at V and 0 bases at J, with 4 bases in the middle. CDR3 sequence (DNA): TGTGCCAGCAGTTTCTTCAGCACAGATACGCAGTATTTT. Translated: CASSFFSTDTQYF.

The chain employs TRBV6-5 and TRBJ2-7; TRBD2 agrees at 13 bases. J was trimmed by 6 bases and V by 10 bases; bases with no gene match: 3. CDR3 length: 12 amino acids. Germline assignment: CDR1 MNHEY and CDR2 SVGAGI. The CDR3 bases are TGTGCCACTGGACTAGCGGGGGCCGAGCAGTACTTC. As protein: CATGLAGAEQYF.

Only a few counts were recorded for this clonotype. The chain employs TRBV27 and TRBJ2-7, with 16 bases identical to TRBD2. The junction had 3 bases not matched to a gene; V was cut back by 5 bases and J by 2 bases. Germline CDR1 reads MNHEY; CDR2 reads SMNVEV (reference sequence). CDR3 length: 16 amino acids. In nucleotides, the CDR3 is TGTGCCAGCAGTCCGGGACTAGCGGGGGGGGCCTACGAGCAGTACTTC. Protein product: CASSPGLAGGAYEQYF.

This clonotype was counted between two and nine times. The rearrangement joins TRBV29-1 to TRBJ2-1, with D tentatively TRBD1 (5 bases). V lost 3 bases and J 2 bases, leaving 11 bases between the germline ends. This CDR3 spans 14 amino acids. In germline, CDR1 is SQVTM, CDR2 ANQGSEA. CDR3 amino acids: CSVDGQGTYNEQFF. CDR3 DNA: TGCAGCGTTGATGGGCAGGGTACCTACAATGAGCAGTTCTTC.

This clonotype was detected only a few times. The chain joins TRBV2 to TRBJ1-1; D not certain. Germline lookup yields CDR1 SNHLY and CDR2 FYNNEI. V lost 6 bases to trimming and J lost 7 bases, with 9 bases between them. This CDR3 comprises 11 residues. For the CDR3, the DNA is TGTGCCAGCAGGGTTTTCGGTGAAGCTTTCTTT. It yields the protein CASRVFGEAFF. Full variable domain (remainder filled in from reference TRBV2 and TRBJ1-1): EPEVTQTPSHQVTQMGQEVILRCVPISNHLYFYWYRQILGQKVEFLVSFYNNEISEKSEIFDDQFSVERPDGSNFTLKIRSTKLEDSAMYFCASRVFGEAFFGQGTRLTVV.

This CDR3 reads CASSFTQGNQPQHF. For the CDR3, the DNA is TGTGCCAGCAGTTTTACTCAGGGGAATCAGCCCCAGCATTTT. The gene calls are TRBV6-5 and TRBJ1-5; D is possibly TRBD1 (6 bases). The germline gives CDR1 MNHEY, CDR2 SVGAGI. The CDR3 length is 14 residues. Trimming removed 4 bases at V and 4 bases at J, with 11 bases between.

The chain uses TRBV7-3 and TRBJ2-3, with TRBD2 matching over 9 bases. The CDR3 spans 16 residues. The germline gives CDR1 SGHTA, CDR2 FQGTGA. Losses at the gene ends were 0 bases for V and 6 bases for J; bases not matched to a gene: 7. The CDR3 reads CASSLTSSGGTDTQYF. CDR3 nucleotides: TGTGCCAGCAGCTTAACCTCAAGCGGGGGGACTGATACGCAGTATTTT.